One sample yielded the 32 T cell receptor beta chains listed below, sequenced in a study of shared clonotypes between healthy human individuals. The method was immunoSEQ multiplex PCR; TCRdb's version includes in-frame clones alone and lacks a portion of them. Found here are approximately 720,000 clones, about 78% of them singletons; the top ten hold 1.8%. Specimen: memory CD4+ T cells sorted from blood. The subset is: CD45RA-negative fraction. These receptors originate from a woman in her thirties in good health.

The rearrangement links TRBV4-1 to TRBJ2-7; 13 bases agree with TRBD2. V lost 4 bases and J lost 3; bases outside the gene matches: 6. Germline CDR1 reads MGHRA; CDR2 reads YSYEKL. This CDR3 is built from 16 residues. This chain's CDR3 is CASSRGGTSGNYEQYF. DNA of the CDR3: TGCGCCAGCAGCCGAGGGGGGACTAGCGGGAACTACGAGCAGTACTTC.

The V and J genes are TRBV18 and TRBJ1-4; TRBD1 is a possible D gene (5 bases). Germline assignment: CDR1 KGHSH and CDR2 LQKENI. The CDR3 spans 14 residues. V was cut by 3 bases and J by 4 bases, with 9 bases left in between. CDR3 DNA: TGTGCCAGCTCACCTCAGGGATTTAATGAAAAACTGTTTTTT. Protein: CASSPQGFNEKLFF. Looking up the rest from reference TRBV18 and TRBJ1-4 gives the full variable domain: NAGVMQNPRHLVRRRGQEARLRCSPMKGHSHVYWYRQLPEEGLKFMVYLQKENIIDESGMPKERFSAEFPKEGPSILRIQQVVRGDSAAYFCASSPQGFNEKLFFGSGTQLSVL.

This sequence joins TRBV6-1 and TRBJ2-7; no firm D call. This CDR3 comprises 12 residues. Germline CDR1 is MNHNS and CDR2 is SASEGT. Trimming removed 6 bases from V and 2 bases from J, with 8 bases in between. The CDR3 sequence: CASRVSAYEQYF. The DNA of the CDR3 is TGTGCCAGCAGGGTTTCGGCCTACGAGCAGTACTTC.

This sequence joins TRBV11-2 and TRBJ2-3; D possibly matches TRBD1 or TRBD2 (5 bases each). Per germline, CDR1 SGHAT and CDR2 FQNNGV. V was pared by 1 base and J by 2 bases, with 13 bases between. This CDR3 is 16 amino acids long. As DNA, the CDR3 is TGTGCCAGCAGCTTAGGCAGGGAGTGGGCCACAGATACGCAGTATTTT. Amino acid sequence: CASSLGREWATDTQYF.

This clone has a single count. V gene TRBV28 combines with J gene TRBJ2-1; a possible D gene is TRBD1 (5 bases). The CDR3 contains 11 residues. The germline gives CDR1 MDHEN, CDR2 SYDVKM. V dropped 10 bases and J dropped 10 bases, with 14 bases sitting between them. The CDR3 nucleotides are TGTGCCATATATGGGGCTGGCGAGCAGTTCTTC. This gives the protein CAIYGAGEQFF. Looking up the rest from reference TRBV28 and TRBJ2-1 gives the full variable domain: DVKVTQSSRYLVKRTGEKVFLECVQDMDHENMFWYRQDPGLGLRLIYFSYDVKMKEKGDIPEGYSVSREKKERFSLILESASTNQTSMYLCAIYGAGEQFFGPGTRLTVL.

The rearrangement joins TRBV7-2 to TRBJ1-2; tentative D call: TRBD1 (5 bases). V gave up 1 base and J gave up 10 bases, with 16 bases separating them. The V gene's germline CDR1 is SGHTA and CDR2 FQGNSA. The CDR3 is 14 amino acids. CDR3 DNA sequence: TGTGCCAGCAGCTTAGGCGGAGGGACCAGTGCCTACACCTTC. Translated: CASSLGGGTSAYTF.

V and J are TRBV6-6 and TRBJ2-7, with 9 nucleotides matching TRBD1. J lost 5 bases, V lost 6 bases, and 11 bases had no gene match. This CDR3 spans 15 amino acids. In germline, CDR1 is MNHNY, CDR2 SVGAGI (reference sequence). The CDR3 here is CASRDSGTGGDEQYF. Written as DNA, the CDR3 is TGTGCCAGCAGAGACTCCGGCACAGGGGGCGACGAGCAGTACTTC.

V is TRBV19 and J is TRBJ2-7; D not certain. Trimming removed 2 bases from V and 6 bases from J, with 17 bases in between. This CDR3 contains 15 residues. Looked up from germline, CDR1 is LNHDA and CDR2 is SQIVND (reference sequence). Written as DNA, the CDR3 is TGTGCCAGTAGTATAATGGGTGGAAGAAGAGGCGAGCAGTACTTC. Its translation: CASSIMGGRRGEQYF.

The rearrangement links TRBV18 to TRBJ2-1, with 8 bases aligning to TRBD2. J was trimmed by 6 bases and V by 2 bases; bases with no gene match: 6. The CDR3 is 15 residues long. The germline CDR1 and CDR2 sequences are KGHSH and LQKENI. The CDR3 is CASSPKRESSNEQFF. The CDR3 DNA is TGTGCCAGCTCACCAAAGCGGGAGAGTTCCAATGAGCAGTTCTTC.

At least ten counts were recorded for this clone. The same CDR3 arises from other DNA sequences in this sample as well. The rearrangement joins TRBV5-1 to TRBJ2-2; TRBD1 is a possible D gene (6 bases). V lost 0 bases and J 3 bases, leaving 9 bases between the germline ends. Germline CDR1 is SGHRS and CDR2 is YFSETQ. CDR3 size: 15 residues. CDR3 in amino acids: CASSLADRDTGELFF. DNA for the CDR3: TGCGCCAGCAGCTTGGCGGACAGAGACACCGGGGAGCTGTTTTTT.

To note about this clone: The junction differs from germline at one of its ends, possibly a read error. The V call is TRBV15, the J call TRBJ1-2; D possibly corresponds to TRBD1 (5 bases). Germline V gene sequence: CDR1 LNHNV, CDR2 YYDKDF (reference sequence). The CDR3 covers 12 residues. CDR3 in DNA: TGTGCCACCAGCAGAGACAGGGCCCGACGAAACTTC. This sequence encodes CATSRDRARRNF.

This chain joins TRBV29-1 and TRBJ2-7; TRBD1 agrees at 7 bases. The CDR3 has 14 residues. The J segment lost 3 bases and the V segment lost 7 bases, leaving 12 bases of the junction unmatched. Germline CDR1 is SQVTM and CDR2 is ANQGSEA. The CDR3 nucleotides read TGCAGCGCTGCCGGGCAACCAGGGGGCTACGAGCAGTACTTC. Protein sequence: CSAAGQPGGYEQYF.

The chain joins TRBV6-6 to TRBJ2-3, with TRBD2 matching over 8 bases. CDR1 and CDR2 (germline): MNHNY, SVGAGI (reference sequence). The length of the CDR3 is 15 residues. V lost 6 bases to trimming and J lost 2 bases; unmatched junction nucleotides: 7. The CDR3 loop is CASRGLAGTTDTQYF. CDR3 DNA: TGTGCCAGCAGAGGGCTAGCGGGTACCACAGATACGCAGTATTTT.

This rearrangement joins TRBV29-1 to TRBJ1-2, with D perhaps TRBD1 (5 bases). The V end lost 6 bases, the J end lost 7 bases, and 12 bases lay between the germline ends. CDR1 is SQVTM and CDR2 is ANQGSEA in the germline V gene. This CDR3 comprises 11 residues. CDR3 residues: CSVMNGGGYTF. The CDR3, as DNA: TGCAGCGTCATGAACGGGGGTGGCTACACCTTC.

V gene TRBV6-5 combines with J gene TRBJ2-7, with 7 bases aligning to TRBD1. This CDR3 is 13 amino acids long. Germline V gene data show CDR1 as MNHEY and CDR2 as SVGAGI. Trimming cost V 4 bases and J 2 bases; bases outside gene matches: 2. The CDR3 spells CASSFGTAYEQYF. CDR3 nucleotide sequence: TGTGCCAGCAGTTTCGGGACAGCCTACGAGCAGTACTTC.

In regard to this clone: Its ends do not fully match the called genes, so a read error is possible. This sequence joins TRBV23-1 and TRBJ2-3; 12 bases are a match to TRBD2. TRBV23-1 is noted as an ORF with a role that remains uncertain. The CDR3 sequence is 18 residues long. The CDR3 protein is CASNQSETSGSSTDTQYF. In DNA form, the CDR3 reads TGCGCCAGCAATCAATCGGAGACTAGCGGGAGTAGCACAGATACGCAGTATTTT.

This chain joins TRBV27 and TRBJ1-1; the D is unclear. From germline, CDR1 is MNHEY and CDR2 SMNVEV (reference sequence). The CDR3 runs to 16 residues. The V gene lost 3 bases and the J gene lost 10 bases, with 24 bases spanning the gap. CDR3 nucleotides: TGTGCCAGCAGTTTGGTTAAGGGTTATAACTTGGCGAGAGCTTTCTTT. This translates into CASSLVKGYNLARAFF.

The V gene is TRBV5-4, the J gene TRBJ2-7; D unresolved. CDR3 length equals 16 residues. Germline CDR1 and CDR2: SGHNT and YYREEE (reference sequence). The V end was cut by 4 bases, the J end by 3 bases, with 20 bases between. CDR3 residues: CASSQSLGSRGYEQYF. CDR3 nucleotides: TGTGCCAGCAGCCAGTCCCTGGGTAGCAGAGGCTACGAGCAGTACTTC.

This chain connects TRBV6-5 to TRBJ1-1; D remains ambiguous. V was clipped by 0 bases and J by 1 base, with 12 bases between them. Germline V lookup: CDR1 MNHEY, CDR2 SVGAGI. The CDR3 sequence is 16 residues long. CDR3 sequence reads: CASSYSYTWTNTEAFF. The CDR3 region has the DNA TGTGCCAGCAGTTACTCTTACACATGGACGAACACTGAAGCTTTCTTT.

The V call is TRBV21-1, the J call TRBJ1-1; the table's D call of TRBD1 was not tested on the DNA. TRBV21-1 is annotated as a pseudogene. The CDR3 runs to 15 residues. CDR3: CASSKNGDRNTEAFF. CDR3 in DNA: TGTGCCAGCAGCAAAAACGGCGACAGAAACACTGAAGCTTTCTTT.

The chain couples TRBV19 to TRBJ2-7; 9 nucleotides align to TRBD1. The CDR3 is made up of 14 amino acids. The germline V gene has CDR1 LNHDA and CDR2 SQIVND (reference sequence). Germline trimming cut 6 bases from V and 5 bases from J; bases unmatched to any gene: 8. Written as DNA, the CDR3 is TGTGCCAGTAGGCCGGGACAGGGATACCACGAGCAGTACTTC. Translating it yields CASRPGQGYHEQYF.

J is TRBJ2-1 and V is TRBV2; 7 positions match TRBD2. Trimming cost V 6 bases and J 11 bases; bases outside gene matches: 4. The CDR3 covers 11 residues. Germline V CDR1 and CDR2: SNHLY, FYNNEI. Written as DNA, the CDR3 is TGTGCCAGCAGGGCTAGCGGTAAGCAGTTCTTC. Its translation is CASRASGKQFF.

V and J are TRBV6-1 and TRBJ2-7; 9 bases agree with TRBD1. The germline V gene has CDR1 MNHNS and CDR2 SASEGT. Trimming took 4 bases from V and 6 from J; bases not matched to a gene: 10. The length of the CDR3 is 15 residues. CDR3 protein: CASSAELTGGREQYF. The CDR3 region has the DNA TGTGCCAGCAGTGCAGAATTGACAGGGGGTCGCGAGCAGTACTTC.

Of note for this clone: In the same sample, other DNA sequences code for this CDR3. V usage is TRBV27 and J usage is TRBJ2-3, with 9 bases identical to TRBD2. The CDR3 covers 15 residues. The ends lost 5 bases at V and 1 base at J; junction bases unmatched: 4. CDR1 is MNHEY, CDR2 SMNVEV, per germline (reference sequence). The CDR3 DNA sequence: TGTGCCAGCAGTCCATGGACTAGCGGCACAGATACGCAGTATTTT. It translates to CASSPWTSGTDTQYF.

The CDR3 DNA sequence: TGTGCCAGCAGTCCTAAGCGGGAGGGCCTCAGAAATGAGCAGTTCTTC. It translates to CASSPKREGLRNEQFF. The chain couples TRBV27 to TRBJ2-1, with TRBD2 matching 10 bases. Germline V gene lookup returns CDR1 MNHEY and CDR2 SMNVEV (reference sequence). After removal of 5 bases from V and 7 bases from J, the junction contained 11 bases not matched to a gene. The CDR3 spans 16 residues.

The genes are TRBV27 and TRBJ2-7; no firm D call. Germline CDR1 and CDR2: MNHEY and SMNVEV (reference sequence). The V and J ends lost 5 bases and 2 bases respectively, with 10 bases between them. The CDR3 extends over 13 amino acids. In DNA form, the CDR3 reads TGTGCCAGCAGTCTGCAGGCGCCCTACGAGCAGTACTTC. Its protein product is CASSLQAPYEQYF.

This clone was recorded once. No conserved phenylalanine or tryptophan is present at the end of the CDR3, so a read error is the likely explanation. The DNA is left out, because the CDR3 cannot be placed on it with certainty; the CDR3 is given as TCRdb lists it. This CDR3 is CASSYPPPRGGI. This chain joins TRBV6-5 and TRBJ2-7; TRBD2, the D gene given by the table, was not confirmed from the DNA. Per the germline V gene, CDR1 is MNHEY and CDR2 is SVGAGI. From its first to its last residue, the CDR3 has 12 amino acids.

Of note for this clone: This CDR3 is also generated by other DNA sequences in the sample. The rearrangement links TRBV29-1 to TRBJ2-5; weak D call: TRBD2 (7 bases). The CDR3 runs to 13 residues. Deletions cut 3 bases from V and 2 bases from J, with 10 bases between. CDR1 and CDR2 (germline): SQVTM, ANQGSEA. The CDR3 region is CSVDRGGQETQYF. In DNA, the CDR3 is TGCAGCGTTGACAGGGGAGGGCAAGAGACCCAGTACTTC.

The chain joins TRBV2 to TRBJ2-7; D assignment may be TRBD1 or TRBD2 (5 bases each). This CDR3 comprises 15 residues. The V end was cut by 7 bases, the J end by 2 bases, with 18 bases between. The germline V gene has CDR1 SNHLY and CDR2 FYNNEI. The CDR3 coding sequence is TGTGCCAGCACCCCTGTCGGGACGGGGCCCTACGAGCAGTACTTC. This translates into CASTPVGTGPYEQYF.

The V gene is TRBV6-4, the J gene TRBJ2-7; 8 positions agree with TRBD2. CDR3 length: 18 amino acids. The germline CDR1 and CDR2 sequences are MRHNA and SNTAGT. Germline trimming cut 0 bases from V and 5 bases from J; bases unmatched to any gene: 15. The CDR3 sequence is CASSDSYREGPLAHEQYF. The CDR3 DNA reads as TGTGCCAGCAGTGACTCGTACCGGGAGGGGCCACTAGCCCACGAGCAGTACTTC.

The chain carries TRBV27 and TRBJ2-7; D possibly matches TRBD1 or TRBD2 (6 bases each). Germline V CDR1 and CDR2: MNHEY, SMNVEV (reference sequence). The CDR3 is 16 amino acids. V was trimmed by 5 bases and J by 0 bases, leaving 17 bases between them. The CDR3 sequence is CASSPLRGGSSYEQYF. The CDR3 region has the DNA TGTGCCAGCAGTCCGCTCAGGGGAGGTAGCTCCTACGAGCAGTACTTC.

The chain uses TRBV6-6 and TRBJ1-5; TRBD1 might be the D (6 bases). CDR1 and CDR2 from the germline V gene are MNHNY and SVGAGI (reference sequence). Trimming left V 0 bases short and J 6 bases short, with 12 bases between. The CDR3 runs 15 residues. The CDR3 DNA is TGTGCCAGCAGTTACTCATACAGGGAGGGTCAGCCCCAGCATTTT. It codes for CASSYSYREGQPQHF.